Below, 2 T cell receptor beta chains from the same sample are listed, as sequenced in a study of OX40 agonist ivuxolimab in advanced cancers. Libraries were prepared by immunoSEQ multiplex PCR; TCRdb keeps only in-frame clonotypes and omits some of them. The data contain tens of thousands of clones, approximately 80% of them singletons. The sequenced sample was CD4+ or CD8+ T cells sorted from blood, obtained in a trial of the OX40 agonist ivuxolimab. All receptors come from an adult with an advanced solid tumor such as melanoma, head and neck, liver or kidney cancer.

This chain connects TRBV5-4 to TRBJ1-2; the D is unclear. CDR1 is SGHNT and CDR2 is YYREEE in the germline V gene (reference sequence). This CDR3 is built from 13 residues. Trimming removed 0 bases from V and 8 bases from J, with 11 bases in between. The chain's CDR3 is CASSLEPGRGYTF. In nucleotides, the CDR3 is TGTGCCAGCAGCTTGGAACCGGGTCGGGGCTACACCTTC.

This chain connects TRBV6-6 to TRBJ2-1, with 8 nucleotides matching TRBD1. Germline V gene sequence: CDR1 MNHNY, CDR2 SVGAGI (reference sequence). The CDR3 sequence is 12 residues long. V shed 2 bases, J shed 9 bases, and the junction held 0 bases outside the gene matches. In nucleotides, the CDR3 is TGTGCCAGCAGTTACGGACAGGGTGAGCAGTTCTTC. This sequence encodes CASSYGQGEQFF.